The next 27 T cell receptor beta chains were all read from a single sample in a study of blood T cells in healthy people across ages. A second PCR of about 7 to 11 cycles used a sample-barcoded 5' primer and a J-beta primer mix. TCRdb reprocessed the 5' RACE reads with MiXCR, giving one entry per CDR3 protein. There are about 1.4 million distinct CDR3 sequences in the sample; around 55% occur only once, and over 5% lies in the top ten. Sequenced input: blood. The origin of the receptors is a young man in good health.

This clonotype was seen a handful of times. The CDR3 reads CASMNGTGINYGYTF. CDR3 coding DNA: TGTGCCAGCATGAATGGGACAGGGATTAACTATGGCTACACCTTC. The chain joins TRBV6-5 to TRBJ1-2; TRBD1 aligns across 9 bases. V shed 7 bases, J shed 1 base, and the junction held 7 bases outside the gene matches. The CDR3 spans 15 residues. Looked up from germline, CDR1 is MNHEY and CDR2 is SVGAGI.

The chain uses TRBV6-6 and TRBJ2-5, with 9 nucleotides matching TRBD2. Germline loops: CDR1 MNHNY, CDR2 SVGAGI (reference sequence). The length of the CDR3 is 16 residues. V lost 2 bases and J lost 5; bases outside the gene matches: 9. CDR3 nucleotides: TGTGCCAGCAGTTACCCTAGCGGGGCCCTCCGTGAGACCCAGTACTTC. Amino acid sequence: CASSYPSGALRETQYF.

The chain carries TRBV29-1 and TRBJ2-4; TRBD2 matches at 8 bases. With 3 bases clipped from V and 13 bases from J, the junction kept 14 bases outside the gene matches. The CDR3 is made up of 14 amino acids. Germline CDR1 reads SQVTM; CDR2 reads ANQGSEA. The CDR3 region is CSVELAGPSYGQYF. DNA of the CDR3: TGCAGCGTTGAGTTAGCGGGACCATCCTACGGGCAGTACTTC.

V and J are TRBV7-8 and TRBJ2-1; 16 positions match TRBD2. The V segment lost 4 bases and the J segment 3 bases; nucleotides outside the gene matches: 6. There are 18 residues in the CDR3. Germline V gene data show CDR1 as SGHVS and CDR2 as FQNEAQ. CDR3 sequence: CASSSGTSGRDYYNEQFF. CDR3 DNA: TGTGCCAGCAGCTCGGGGACTAGCGGGAGGGACTACTACAATGAGCAGTTCTTC. Variable domain in full (rest from reference TRBV7-8 and TRBJ2-1): GAGVSQSPRYKVAKRGQDVALRCDPISGHVSLFWYQQALGQGPEFLTYFQNEAQLDKSGLPSDRFFAERPEGSVSTLKIQRTQQEDSAVYLCASSSGTSGRDYYNEQFFGPGTRLTVL.

This clonotype showed up many times. V is TRBV11-2 and J is TRBJ2-3, with TRBD1 matching over 10 bases. With 5 bases clipped from V and 4 bases from J, the junction kept 6 bases outside the gene matches. This CDR3 contains 15 residues. Germline V lookup: CDR1 SGHAT, CDR2 FQNNGV. The CDR3 here is CASSRDRGSPDTQYF. In nucleotides, the CDR3 is TGTGCCAGCAGCCGGGACAGGGGATCCCCAGATACGCAGTATTTT.

The chain combines TRBV20-1 with TRBJ2-7, with TRBD2 identical over 15 bases. Trimming removed 6 bases from V and 2 bases from J; junction bases left unmatched: 8. CDR1 DFQATT and CDR2 SNEGSKA come from the germline V gene (reference sequence). This CDR3 is 16 amino acids long. DNA of the CDR3: TGCAGTGCCACAAGGACTAGCGGGAGGGACGCCTACGAGCAGTACTTC. This sequence encodes CSATRTSGRDAYEQYF.

This clonotype was recorded a few times. The V gene is TRBV29-1, the J gene TRBJ1-2; D might be TRBD1 (5 bases). The CDR3 sequence is 15 residues long. Germline V gene lookup returns CDR1 SQVTM and CDR2 ANQGSEA. The CDR3 region has the DNA TGCGGGGCCGTACACAACGTTGTGGGATTCAGGGGCTACACCTTC. Its protein is CGAVHNVVGFRGYTF.

The CDR3 bases are TGTGCCATCAGTTCCAATGCAGATACGCAGTATTTT. This translates into CAISSNADTQYF. The rearrangement uses TRBV10-3 and TRBJ2-3; D uncertain. The CDR3 spans 12 residues. The V and J ends lost 5 bases and 4 bases respectively, with 7 bases between them. The germline V gene encodes CDR1 ENHRY and CDR2 SYGVKD.

CDR3 sequence (DNA): TGTGCCAGCAGCCCCCGGGACAGGATTTTTGCAGATACGCAGTATTTT. It codes for CASSPRDRIFADTQYF. The V and J genes are TRBV7-9 and TRBJ2-3; TRBD1 agrees at 8 bases. Per the germline V gene, CDR1 is SEHNR and CDR2 is FQNEAQ (reference sequence). V lost 5 bases, J lost 4 bases, and 11 bases stayed unmatched. The CDR3 totals 16 residues.

With respect to this clonotype: The junction departs from the called germline gene at one end, perhaps through a read error. The chain has TRBV4-1 and TRBJ2-3, with D uncertain. There are 12 residues in the CDR3. Per germline, CDR1 MGHRA and CDR2 YSYEKL. The CDR3 is CASSQGLDTQYF. In DNA form, the CDR3 reads TGTGCCAGCAGCCAAGGTCTAGATACGCAGTATTTT.

The gene calls are TRBV7-9 and TRBJ2-3; D unresolved. CDR1 and CDR2 (germline): SEHNR, FQNEAQ (reference sequence). Trimming cost V 5 bases and J 9 bases, with 21 bases left between them. The CDR3 is 15 amino acids. The CDR3 DNA is TGTGCCAGCAGCGCCACGAGGCTCCAGAAAGAAACGCAGTATTTT. Its protein product is CASSATRLQKETQYF. The full variable domain, in which reference TRBV7-9 and TRBJ2-3 provide the parts outside the CDR3, is DTGVSQNPRHKITKRGQNVTFRCDPISEHNRLYWYRQTLGQGPEFLTYFQNEAQLEKSRLLSDRFSAERPKGSFSTLEIQRTEQGDSAMYLCASSATRLQKETQYFGPGTRLTVL.

The chain couples TRBV11-2 to TRBJ2-1; 13 nucleotides align to TRBD2. The CDR3 is 17 amino acids. The germline V gene encodes CDR1 SGHAT and CDR2 FQNNGV. V shed 4 bases, J shed 0 bases, and the junction held 3 bases outside the gene matches. The CDR3 protein is CASSSRLAGGSYNEQFF. DNA for the CDR3: TGTGCCAGCAGCTCCCGACTAGCGGGAGGCTCCTACAATGAGCAGTTCTTC.

This clonotype was recorded many times. The chain has TRBV28 and TRBJ2-7, with no clear D. V shed 5 bases and J shed 2 bases, with 10 bases lying between them. Germline values: CDR1 MDHEN, CDR2 SYDVKM. CDR3 length: 13 residues. In DNA, the CDR3 is TGTGCCAGCAGTCCTCCCGACCCCTACGAGCAGTACTTC. Residues: CASSPPDPYEQYF.

The chain couples TRBV5-1 to TRBJ2-7, with 9 bases that match TRBD2. V trimming: 0 bases; J trimming: 0 bases; junction bases outside the gene matches: 4. Germline CDR1 reads SGHRS; CDR2 reads YFSETQ. CDR3 length equals 16 residues. The DNA of the CDR3 is TGCGCCAGCAGCTTGGATGCTAGCGGGACCTCCTACGAGCAGTACTTC. Its protein product is CASSLDASGTSYEQYF.

The V gene is TRBV29-1, the J gene TRBJ2-3; unclear D gene. CDR1 is SQVTM, CDR2 ANQGSEA, per germline. Trimming took 6 bases from V and 4 from J, leaving 17 bases between them. The CDR3 is 14 residues long. The CDR3 DNA sequence: TGCAGCGTCAGAGCTGGCCTTGGTGCAGATACGCAGTATTTT. It is translated as CSVRAGLGADTQYF.

This clonotype occurred once. The chain employs TRBV9 and TRBJ2-6; unclear D gene. Germline CDR1 and CDR2: SGDLS and YYNGEE. Trimming pared 0 bases from V and 0 bases from J, leaving 7 bases between. This CDR3 is built from 16 residues. The CDR3 spells CASSVASDSGANVLTF. CDR3 in DNA: TGTGCCAGCAGCGTAGCCAGCGACTCTGGGGCCAACGTCCTGACTTTC.

Concerning this clonotype itself: One junction end does not reproduce the germline sequence, and a read error may be involved. The rearrangement joins TRBV20-1 to TRBJ1-4; 8 nucleotides align to TRBD1. The CDR3 contains 16 residues. Per the germline V gene, CDR1 is DFQATT and CDR2 is SNEGSKA (reference sequence). Here the CDR3 reads CSALPLLDRVGEKLFF. The CDR3 DNA is TGTAGTGCTCTACCCCTCTTGGACAGGGTAGGGGAAAAACTGTTTTTT.

This clonotype has just a few counts. The chain has TRBV20-1 and TRBJ2-5; 10 bases agree with TRBD2. Germline-derived CDR1 and CDR2 are DFQATT and SNEGSKA (reference sequence). This CDR3 comprises 12 residues. With 6 bases clipped from V and 3 bases from J, the junction kept 1 base outside the gene matches. CDR3 loop: CSATSGKETQYF. The CDR3 DNA reads as TGCAGTGCAACTAGCGGGAAAGAGACCCAGTACTTC.

The chain carries TRBV2 and TRBJ2-1, with D uncertain. The ends were cut back, 6 bases at V and 3 bases at J, with 12 bases in the middle. The germline CDR1 and CDR2 sequences are SNHLY and FYNNEI. The CDR3 runs 14 residues. The CDR3 DNA follows: TGTGCCAGCAGGGGCTCGCGGCGCTACAATGAGCAGTTCTTC. Encoded protein: CASRGSRRYNEQFF.

Comments on this clonotype: The germline gene is not matched at one end of the junction; a read error may be the cause. The chain combines TRBV6-2 or TRBV6-3 with TRBJ2-3, with D hard to call. Germline CDR1 reads MNHEY; CDR2 reads SVGEGT. This CDR3 is 13 amino acids long. The CDR3 nucleotides are TGTGCCGGCAGTTCCAGGAGCACAGATACGCAGTATTTT. This sequence encodes CAGSSRSTDTQYF.

V is TRBV5-4 and J is TRBJ2-1; D is unresolved. The V gene's germline CDR1 is SGHNT and CDR2 YYREEE (reference sequence). Trimming stripped 3 bases from V and 8 bases from J, with 12 bases between. The CDR3 is 13 residues long. CDR3: CASSSITYDEQFF. As DNA, the CDR3 is TGTGCCAGCAGCTCAATTACGTACGATGAGCAGTTCTTC.

The chain is built from TRBV21-1 and TRBJ2-5; the table's D call TRBD2 went unverified against the DNA. The DNA end is more similar to TRBJ2-7, so the J call may be wrong. TRBV21-1 is a known pseudogene. The CDR3 totals 20 residues. The CDR3 reads CASSLLGGLAGPKTSYEQYF. The CDR3 DNA reads as TGTGCCAGTTCCCTTCTTGGGGGACTAGCGGGGCCTAAGACCTCCTACGAGCAGTACTTC.

V usage is TRBV15 and J usage is TRBJ2-1; either TRBD1 or TRBD2 may supply D (5 bases each). Germline CDR1 LNHNV, CDR2 YYDKDF (reference sequence). The CDR3 has 18 residues. The V gene lost 0 bases and the J gene lost 8 bases, with 23 bases spanning the gap. DNA of the CDR3: TGTGCCACCAGCAGAGATAGGATGGGAGCAGGGAAGGGGTATGAGCAGTTCTTC. It encodes CATSRDRMGAGKGYEQFF. Looking up the rest from reference TRBV15 and TRBJ2-1 gives the full variable domain: DAMVIQNPRYQVTQFGKPVTLSCSQTLNHNVMYWYQQKSSQAPKLLFHYYDKDFNNEADTPDNFQSRRPNTSFCFLDIRSPGLGDTAMYLCATSRDRMGAGKGYEQFFGPGTRLTVL.

V usage is TRBV29-1 and J usage is TRBJ2-7; D remains unclear. Deletions cut 6 bases from V and 0 bases from J, with 9 bases between. The germline V gene has CDR1 SQVTM and CDR2 ANQGSEA. There are 12 residues in the CDR3. CDR3 sequence: CSVELDSYEQYF. CDR3 coding DNA: TGCAGCGTAGAACTTGACTCCTACGAGCAGTACTTC.

This chain connects TRBV4-1 to TRBJ2-7, with 7 bases that match TRBD1. This CDR3 is built from 15 residues. CDR1 MGHRA and CDR2 YSYEKL come from the germline V gene. Trimming cost V 5 bases and J 3 bases; bases outside gene matches: 10. In DNA, the CDR3 is TGCGCCAGCAGCGGCACCGGGACAGAGTACTACGAGCAGTACTTC. This encodes CASSGTGTEYYEQYF.

The V call is TRBV6-5, the J call TRBJ2-1, with 7 bases aligning to TRBD1. Germline V lookup: CDR1 MNHEY, CDR2 SVGAGI. The junction had 5 bases not matched to a gene; V was cut back by 5 bases and J by 4 bases. The CDR3 runs to 14 residues. The CDR3 here is CASSTGTVYNEQFF. As DNA, the CDR3 is TGTGCCAGCAGTACCGGGACAGTTTACAATGAGCAGTTCTTC.

This clonotype showed up just a few times. The chain carries TRBV6-5 and TRBJ1-2, with D possibly matching TRBD1 (6 bases). Germline lookup yields CDR1 MNHEY and CDR2 SVGAGI. V was clipped by 7 bases and J by 3 bases, with 9 bases between them. The CDR3 extends over 12 amino acids. Here the CDR3 DNA reads TGTGCCAGCAATGGGGGGCACTATGGCTACACCTTC. Amino acid sequence: CASNGGHYGYTF.